Ten or more counts support the clone carrying this TCR beta chain. V was trimmed by 0 bases and J by 4 bases, leaving 7 bases between them. Germline values: CDR1 SQVTM, CDR2 ANQGSEA. The CDR3 is 12 amino acids. This record belongs to a study of early T cells in non-severe SARS-CoV-2 infection. Individual cDNA molecules were tagged with unique molecular identifiers. TCRdb called the 5' RACE reads again in MiXCR, with one record for every CDR3 protein. There are 10,000 to 12,000 distinct CDR3 sequences in the sample; around 5% occur only once, and approximately 9.6% lies in the top ten. The sequence was obtained from an adult who was a healthcare worker with PCR-confirmed SARS-CoV-2 infection or an uninfected control (not recorded which). The sequenced sample consisted of whole blood. This sequence joins TRBV29-1 and TRBJ2-7, with D perhaps TRBD1 (6 bases). CDR3 sequence reads: CSVEEGQYEQYF. CDR3 nucleotides: TGCAGCGTTGAAGAAGGACAGTACGAGCAGTACTTC.